This T cell receptor beta chain was observed in a study of T cell responses to AZD1222 COVID-19 vaccine. Study results and limitations: Donors skewed white British and female; clonal diversity was possibly underestimated. The study reported that nearly half of spike-specific TCRs target unmutated variant regions.

This CDR3 comprises 16 residues. From germline, CDR1 is SGHRS and CDR2 YFSETQ. The trim removed 0 bases at V and 7 bases at J, leaving 9 bases unmatched. The table came from immunoSEQ multiplex PCR; TCRdb's copy has only in-frame clones and leaves some out. The repertoire includes some 200,000 clones, about 89% of them detected once, and 1.5% to 2% sits in the top ten. On this clone itself: What it recognizes is unknown.

This specimen consisted of peripheral blood, obtained 28 days after the second AZD1222 dose. This receptor was obtained from an adult who received the AZD1222 COVID-19 vaccine. This chain connects TRBV5-1 to TRBJ2-1; 8 bases agree with TRBD2. The CDR3 loop reads CASSLDGRLAMNEQFF. The CDR3 DNA reads TGCGCCAGCAGCTTGGATGGTAGACTAGCGATGAATGAGCAGTTCTTC.